Below, 18 T cell receptor beta chains from the same sample are listed, as sequenced in a study of tumor and adjacent non-tumor tissue in lung cancer (dated 2018 in TCRdb). RNA was isolated from bulk, unsorted tissue, and RNA quality was assessed with a NanoDrop ND-1000 and an Agilent 2100. Receptors were amplified or captured by multiplex PCR. These reads were obtained on an Illumina HiSeq 2500. Following protocols modified from ARM-PCR, the researchers constructed TCRbeta libraries through three rounds of nested PCR with primers (Table S4). TCRdb reprocessed the public reads (quality trimming at Q25 with fastp, clone calling with MiXCR) and kept in-frame beta chains. Rows merge per CDR3 protein into single entries with the most common DNA and genes. Counted in this sample were roughly 93,000 distinct CDR3 sequences; around 71% of them appeared once. In total, the top ten clones hold about 17% of the sample.

The material sequenced was lung tumor tissue. The receptors stem from a man aged 60 to 75 with non-small cell lung cancer.

This clonotype has a handful of counts. Possible read error: a much larger clone is one base away. The CDR3 end shows no conserved phenylalanine or tryptophan, and so a read error is likely. The V call is TRBV5-4, the J call TRBJ2-2, with D possibly TRBD2 on 6 matching bases. V lost 10 bases, J lost 5 bases, and 12 bases lay in between. This CDR3 region has 12 residues. Per germline, CDR1 SGHNT and CDR2 YYREEE (reference sequence). CDR3 DNA sequence: TGTGCCCCCCCCGCGGGAACCGGGGAGCTGTTTCTT. It is translated as CAPPAGTGELFL.

This clonotype was observed once. The junction shows a germline mismatch at one end, possibly a read error. This chain joins TRBV7-9 and TRBJ2-7; the match to TRBD1 covers 7 bases. CDR1 is SEHNR and CDR2 is FQNEAQ in the germline V gene (reference sequence). CDR3 length: 18 residues. CDR3 loop: CVSSQGGSDRLPIYEQYF. The CDR3 coding sequence is TGTGTCAGCAGCCAAGGCGGCTCGGACAGGCTACCAATTTACGAGCAGTACTTC.

Comments on this clonotype: A much larger clone sits a single nucleotide away, making a read error possible. In DNA, the CDR3 is TGTGCCCGGTGCAGGGAGTCAACTAATGAAAAACTGTTTTTT. Residues: CARCRESTNEKLFF. V gene TRBV30 combines with J gene TRBJ1-4; tentatively, D is TRBD1 (5 bases). This CDR3 is built from 14 residues. Germline V CDR1 and CDR2: GTSNPN, SVGIG (reference sequence). V was trimmed by 8 bases and J by 0 bases, leaving 13 bases between them. Together with reference TRBV30 and TRBJ1-4, the CDR3 gives the full variable domain: SQTIHQWPATLVQPVGSPLSLECTVEGTSNPNLYWYRQAAGRGLQLLFYSVGIGQISSEVPQNLSASRPQDRQFILSSKKLLLSDSGFYLCARCRESTNEKLFFGSGTQLSVL.

Details on this clonotype: With a much larger clone just one base away, this may be a read error. The rearrangement uses TRBV29-1 and TRBJ2-1; D not resolved. The CDR3 spans 14 residues. The germline V gene has CDR1 SQVTM and CDR2 ANQGSEA. The CDR3: CSAAKGVSYYEQFF. CDR3 sequence (DNA): TGCAGCGCCGCGAAAGGCGTCTCCTACTATGAGCAGTTCTTC.

This clonotype is a singleton in its sample. This sequence may be a read error, since a much larger clone differs from it by one base. The rearrangement uses TRBV28 and TRBJ2-3; no reliable D call. The ends were cut back, 6 bases at V and 2 bases at J, with 9 bases in the middle. This CDR3 has 13 residues. CDR1 and CDR2 (germline): MDHEN, SYDVKM. The CDR3 nucleotides read TGTGCCAGCAGAGACTGGGACACAGATACGCAGTATTTT. It specifies CASRDWDTDTQYF.

With regard to this clonotype: The junction shows a germline mismatch at one end, possibly a read error. V gene TRBV14 combines with J gene TRBJ1-1; the D is unclear. CDR1 SGHDN and CDR2 FVKESK come from the germline V gene. This CDR3 has 14 residues. The chain's CDR3 is CASSQDGMNSEAFF. The CDR3 coding sequence is TGTGCCAGCAGTCAGGACGGAATGAACAGTGAAGCTTTCTTT.

Concerning this clonotype: One junction end disagrees with the germline gene, perhaps due to a read error. V is TRBV29-1 and J is TRBJ2-1, with TRBD2 matching over 9 bases. Per germline, CDR1 SQVTM and CDR2 ANQGSEA. The CDR3 contains 18 residues. Written as DNA, the CDR3 is TGCAGTGTTGAAAGTCTAGCGGGGACGGGTATCCCCTACGATGAGCAGTTCTTC. Its protein is CSVESLAGTGIPYDEQFF.

On this clonotype: One junction end does not reproduce the germline sequence, and a read error may be involved. The chain has TRBV4-2 and TRBJ1-6; D is unresolved. The CDR3 spans 13 residues. Germline values: CDR1 LGHNA, CDR2 YNFKEQ. CDR3 residues: CPSSQDTSGPLHF. The CDR3 DNA sequence: TGTCCCAGCAGCCAAGATACATCCGGACCCCTCCACTTT.

In the case of this clonotype: The final CDR3 position lacks the conserved phenylalanine or tryptophan, pointing to a likely read error. The gene calls are TRBV11-2 and TRBJ2-5; D gene ambiguous. The V gene's germline CDR1 is SGHAT and CDR2 FQNNGV. This CDR3 is built from 15 residues. In DNA form, the CDR3 reads TGTGCCGGCAGCTTAGGAGAGTCGGTCCAAGAGACCCAGTACGTC. It yields the protein CAGSLGESVQETQYV.

In the case of this clonotype: Compared with germline, one end of the junction differs, possibly owing to a read error. The gene calls are TRBV12-3 or TRBV12-4 and TRBJ2-1, with 12 nucleotides matching TRBD2. This CDR3 spans 16 amino acids. The CDR3 nucleotides read TGTGCCAGCGGACTAGCGGGGAAGCGGAGATACAACGAGCAGTTCTTC. Translation gives CASGLAGKRRYNEQFF.

Points on this clonotype: Likely a read error: the CDR3 ends without its conserved phenylalanine or tryptophan. The chain combines TRBV4-1 with TRBJ2-5; 7 nucleotides agree with TRBD1. The CDR3 is 15 residues long. Germline V gene sequence: CDR1 MGHRA, CDR2 YSYEKL. Written as DNA, the CDR3 is TGCGCCAGTAGCCAAGATGAGGGGGCCGTAGAGACCCAGTACTTA. Protein sequence: CASSQDEGAVETQYL.

This sequence joins TRBV7-2 and TRBJ2-3; 7 positions agree with TRBD2. V was clipped by 5 bases and J by 7 bases; unmatched bases: 21. The germline V gene encodes CDR1 SGHTA and CDR2 FQGNSA. The CDR3 sequence is 18 residues long. The CDR3 protein is CASSPRSAGEGASHTQYF. Here the CDR3 DNA reads TGTGCCAGCAGCCCTAGATCGGCGGGAGAAGGCGCCAGCCATACGCAGTATTTT.

V usage is TRBV5-5 and J usage is TRBJ2-3; D gene ambiguous. The CDR3 spans 14 residues. Germline lookup yields CDR1 SGHKS and CDR2 YYEKEE (reference sequence). Between the trimmed V and J ends, which lost 0 bases and 14 bases, there was a span of 19 bases. This CDR3 is CASSLDGRTDMRYF. In DNA form, the CDR3 reads TGTGCCAGCAGCTTGGATGGACGCACAGATATGCGGTATTTT. The whole variable domain, remainder taken from reference TRBV5-5 and TRBJ2-3, is DAGVTQSPTHLIKTRGQQVTLRCSPISGHKSVSWYQQVLGQGPQFIFQYYEKEERGRGNFPDRFSARQFPNYSSELNVNALLLGDSALYLCASSLDGRTDMRYFGPGTRLTVL.

A remark on this clonotype: Mismatch with germline at one junction end may stem from a read error. The chain employs TRBV11-2 and TRBJ1-2; a weak D match, TRBD1 (5 bases). This CDR3 has 13 amino acids. CDR1 and CDR2 (germline): SGHAT, FQNNGV. The CDR3 here is CASSLLRKTGYNF. CDR3 coding DNA: TGTGCCAGCAGCTTACTGAGAAAAACAGGCTACAATTTC.

This clonotype is categorized as medium-sized. This sequence joins TRBV11-2 and TRBJ1-6, with D possibly matching TRBD1 (6 bases). V was cut by 7 bases and J by 7 bases, with 20 bases left in between. This CDR3 comprises 16 residues. Germline CDR1 reads SGHAT; CDR2 reads FQNNGV. CDR3 sequence reads: CASTPLGAGANSPLHF. The CDR3 coding sequence is TGTGCCAGCACTCCACTGGGCGCAGGGGCAAATTCACCCCTCCACTTT.

As for this clonotype: The junction and the germline gene differ at one end; a read error may be behind it. The chain uses TRBV20-1 and TRBJ1-4; D gene ambiguous. From germline, CDR1 is DFQATT and CDR2 SNEGSKA (reference sequence). CDR3 length: 14 amino acids. The DNA for the CDR3 is TGCAATGCTAGAAAATTGGTTATTAATGAAAAACTGTTTTTT. Translating gives CNARKLVINEKLFF.

Concerning this clonotype: The junction does not match germline at one end; this may be a read error. The rearrangement joins TRBV4-1 to TRBJ2-7; D call uncertain. Germline CDR1 and CDR2: MGHRA and YSYEKL. CDR3 size: 13 residues. The chain's CDR3 is CASNQVWEGEQYF. The CDR3 DNA reads TGCGCCAGCAACCAAGTCTGGGAAGGTGAGCAATACTTC.

In the case of this clonotype: At one end, the junction sequence differs from germline, possibly due to a read error. The chain has TRBV4-3 and TRBJ1-5; D gene ambiguous. CDR3 length: 16 amino acids. Germline V lookup: CDR1 LGHNA, CDR2 YSLEER. In DNA form, the CDR3 reads TGCGCCACCAGCCAATATTGGGGAGGGTGGGTGAAGCCCCAGCATTTT. Its protein product is CATSQYWGGWVKPQHF.